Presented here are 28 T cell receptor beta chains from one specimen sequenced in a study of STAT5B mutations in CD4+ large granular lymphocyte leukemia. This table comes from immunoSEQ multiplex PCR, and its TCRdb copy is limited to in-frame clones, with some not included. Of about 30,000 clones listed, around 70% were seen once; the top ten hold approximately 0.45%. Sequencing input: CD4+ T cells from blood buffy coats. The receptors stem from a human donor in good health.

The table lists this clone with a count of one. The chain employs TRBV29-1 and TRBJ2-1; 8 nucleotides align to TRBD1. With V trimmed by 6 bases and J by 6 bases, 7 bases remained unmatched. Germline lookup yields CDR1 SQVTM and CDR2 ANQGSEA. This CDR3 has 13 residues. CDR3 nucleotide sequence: TGCAGCGTCAACAGGGGGGTTTTCAATGAGCAGTTCTTC. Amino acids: CSVNRGVFNEQFF.

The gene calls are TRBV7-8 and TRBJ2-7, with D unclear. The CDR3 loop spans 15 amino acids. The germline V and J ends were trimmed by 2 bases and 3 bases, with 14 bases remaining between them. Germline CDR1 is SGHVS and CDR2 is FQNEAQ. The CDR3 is CASSLWTGMLYEQYF. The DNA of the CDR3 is TGTGCCAGCAGCTTATGGACGGGCATGCTCTACGAGCAGTACTTC.

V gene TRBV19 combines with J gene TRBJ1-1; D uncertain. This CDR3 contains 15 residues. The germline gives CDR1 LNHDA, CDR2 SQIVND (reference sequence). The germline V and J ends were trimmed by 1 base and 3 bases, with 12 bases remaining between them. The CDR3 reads CASSIGSQLYTEAFF. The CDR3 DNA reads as TGTGCCAGTAGTATAGGGTCCCAGCTCTACACTGAAGCTTTCTTT. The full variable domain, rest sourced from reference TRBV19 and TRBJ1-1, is DGGITQSPKYLFRKEGQNVTLSCEQNLNHDAMYWYRQDPGQGLRLIYYSQIVNDFQKGDIAEGYSVSREKKESFPLTVTSAQKNPTAFYLCASSIGSQLYTEAFFGQGTRLTVV.

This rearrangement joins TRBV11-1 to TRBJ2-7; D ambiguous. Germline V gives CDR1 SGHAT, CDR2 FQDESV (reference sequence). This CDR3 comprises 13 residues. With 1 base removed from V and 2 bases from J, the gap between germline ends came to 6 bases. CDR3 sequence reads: CASSLGGTYEQYF. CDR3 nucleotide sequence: TGTGCCAGCAGCTTAGGGGGAACCTACGAGCAGTACTTC. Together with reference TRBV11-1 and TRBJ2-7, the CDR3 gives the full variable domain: EAEVAQSPRYKITEKSQAVAFWCDPISGHATLYWYRQILGQGPELLVQFQDESVVDDSQLPKDRFSAERLKGVDSTLKIQPAELGDSAMYLCASSLGGTYEQYFGPGTRLTVT.

The DNA for the CDR3 is TGCAGCGTTCAATCCGGACAGGTTACCTACGAGCAGTACTTC. It codes for CSVQSGQVTYEQYF. The chain combines TRBV29-1 with TRBJ2-7; 7 bases fit TRBD1. V was pared by 5 bases and J by 2 bases, with 9 bases of the junction left unmatched. The germline gives CDR1 SQVTM, CDR2 ANQGSEA. The CDR3 length is 14 residues.

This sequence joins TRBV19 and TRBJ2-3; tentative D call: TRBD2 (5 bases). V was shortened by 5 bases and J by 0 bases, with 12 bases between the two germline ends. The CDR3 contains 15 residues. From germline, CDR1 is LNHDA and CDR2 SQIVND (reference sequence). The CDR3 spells CASSGSWQSTDTQYF. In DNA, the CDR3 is TGTGCCAGTAGTGGGAGCTGGCAGAGCACAGATACGCAGTATTTT.

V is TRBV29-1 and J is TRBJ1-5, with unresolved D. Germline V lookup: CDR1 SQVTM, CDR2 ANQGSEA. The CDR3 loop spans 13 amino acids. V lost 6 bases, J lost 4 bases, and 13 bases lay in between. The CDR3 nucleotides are TGCAGCGTCGGCGACATATCGAATCAGCCCCAGCATTTT. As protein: CSVGDISNQPQHF. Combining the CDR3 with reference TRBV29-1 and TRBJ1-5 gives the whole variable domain SAVISQKPSRDICQRGTSLTIQCQVDSQVTMMFWYRQQPGQSLTLIATANQGSEATYESGFVIDKFPISRPNLTFSTLTVSNMSPEDSSIYLCSVGDISNQPQHFGDGTRLSIL.

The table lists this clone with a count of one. For the CDR3, the DNA is TGTGCCAGCAGCCCATTGGGACTATACACCGGGGAGCTGTTTTTT. It is translated as CASSPLGLYTGELFF. V usage is TRBV7-8 and J usage is TRBJ2-2; TRBD2 aligns across 7 bases. Germline-derived CDR1 and CDR2 are SGHVS and FQNEAQ. This CDR3 region has 15 residues. V gave up 5 bases and J gave up 3 bases; unmatched junction bases: 6.

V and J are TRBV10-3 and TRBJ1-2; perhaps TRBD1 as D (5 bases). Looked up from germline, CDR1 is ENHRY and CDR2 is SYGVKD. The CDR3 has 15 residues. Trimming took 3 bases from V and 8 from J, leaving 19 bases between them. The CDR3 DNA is TGTGCCATCAGTGACCCGATGTGGGGGTTGTGGGGCTACACCTTC. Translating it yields CAISDPMWGLWGYTF.

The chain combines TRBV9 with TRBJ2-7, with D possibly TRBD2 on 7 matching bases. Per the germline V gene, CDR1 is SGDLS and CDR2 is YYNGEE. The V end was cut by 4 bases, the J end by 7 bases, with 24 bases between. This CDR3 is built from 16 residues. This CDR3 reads CASSQGGSGRFGEQYF. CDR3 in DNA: TGTGCCAGCAGCCAAGGGGGTAGCGGGCGGTTCGGAGAGCAGTACTTC.

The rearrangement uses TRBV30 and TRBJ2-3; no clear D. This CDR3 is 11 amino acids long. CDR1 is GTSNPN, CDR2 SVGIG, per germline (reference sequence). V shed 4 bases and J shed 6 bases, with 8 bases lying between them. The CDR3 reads CAWTSGDTQYF. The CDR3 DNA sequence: TGTGCCTGGACCTCCGGGGATACGCAGTATTTT.

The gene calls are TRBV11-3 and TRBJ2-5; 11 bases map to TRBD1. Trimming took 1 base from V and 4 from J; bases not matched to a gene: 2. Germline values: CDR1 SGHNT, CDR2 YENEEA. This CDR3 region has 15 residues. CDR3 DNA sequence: TGTGCCAGCAGCTTAGGGACAGGGGGCGCAGAGACCCAGTACTTC. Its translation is CASSLGTGGAETQYF.

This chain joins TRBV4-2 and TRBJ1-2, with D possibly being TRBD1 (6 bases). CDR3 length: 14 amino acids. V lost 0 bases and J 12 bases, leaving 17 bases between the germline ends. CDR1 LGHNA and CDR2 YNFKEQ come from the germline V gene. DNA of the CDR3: TGTGCCAGCAGCCAAGATGGAGTCGACAGGCACCACACCTTC. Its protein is CASSQDGVDRHHTF.

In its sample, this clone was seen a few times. DNA for the CDR3: TGCAGCGTTGTTGGGGGCACCACTGAAGCTTTCTTT. Protein sequence: CSVVGGTTEAFF. The rearrangement links TRBV29-1 to TRBJ1-1; possible D gene TRBD1, 6 bases. Deletions cut 4 bases from V and 4 bases from J, with 10 bases between. The CDR3 is made up of 12 amino acids. Germline CDR1 is SQVTM and CDR2 is ANQGSEA.

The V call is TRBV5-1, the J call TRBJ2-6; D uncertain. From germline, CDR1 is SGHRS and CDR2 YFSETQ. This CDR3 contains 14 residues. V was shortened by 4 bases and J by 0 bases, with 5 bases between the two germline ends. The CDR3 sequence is CASSLVSGANVLTF. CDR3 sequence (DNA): TGCGCCAGCAGCCTCGTCTCTGGGGCCAACGTCCTGACTTTC.

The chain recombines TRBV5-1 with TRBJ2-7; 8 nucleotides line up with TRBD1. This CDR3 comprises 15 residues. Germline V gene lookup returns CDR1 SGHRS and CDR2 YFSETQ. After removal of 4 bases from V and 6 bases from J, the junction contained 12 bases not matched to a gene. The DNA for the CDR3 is TGCGCCAGCAGCCTTTCCGGGACAGGTAGCTCCGAGCAGTACTTC. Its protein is CASSLSGTGSSEQYF.

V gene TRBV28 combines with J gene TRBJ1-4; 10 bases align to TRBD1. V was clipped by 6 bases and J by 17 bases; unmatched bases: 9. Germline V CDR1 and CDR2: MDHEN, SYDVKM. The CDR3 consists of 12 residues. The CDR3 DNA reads TGTGCCAGCAGCCGGGGACAGGGGAGGCGTTTTTTT. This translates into CASSRGQGRRFF.

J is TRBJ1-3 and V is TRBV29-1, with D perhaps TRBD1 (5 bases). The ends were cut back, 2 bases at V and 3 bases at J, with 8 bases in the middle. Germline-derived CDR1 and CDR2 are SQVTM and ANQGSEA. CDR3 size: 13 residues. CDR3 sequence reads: CSVETRGGNTIYF. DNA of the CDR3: TGCAGCGTTGAAACAAGGGGTGGAAACACCATATATTTT.

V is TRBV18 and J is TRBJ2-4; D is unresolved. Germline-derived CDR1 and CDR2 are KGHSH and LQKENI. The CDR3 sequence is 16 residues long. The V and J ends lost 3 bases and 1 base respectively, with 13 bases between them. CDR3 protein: CASSPSGLSAKNIQYF. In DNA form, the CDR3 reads TGTGCCAGCTCACCGTCCGGGCTGTCGGCCAAAAACATTCAGTACTTC.

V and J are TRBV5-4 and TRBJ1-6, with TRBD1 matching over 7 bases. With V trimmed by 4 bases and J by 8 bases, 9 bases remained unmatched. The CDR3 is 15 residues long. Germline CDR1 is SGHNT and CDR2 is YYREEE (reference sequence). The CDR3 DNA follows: TGTGCCAGCAGCACCCCGGACAGGTTTGATTCACCCCTCCACTTT. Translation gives CASSTPDRFDSPLHF.

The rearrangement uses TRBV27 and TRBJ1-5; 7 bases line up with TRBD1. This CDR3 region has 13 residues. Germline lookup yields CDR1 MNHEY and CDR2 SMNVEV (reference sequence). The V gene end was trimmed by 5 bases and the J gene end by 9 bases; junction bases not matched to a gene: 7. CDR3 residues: CASSGGQRGPQHF. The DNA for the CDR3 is TGTGCCAGCAGTGGGGGACAGCGCGGGCCCCAGCATTTT.

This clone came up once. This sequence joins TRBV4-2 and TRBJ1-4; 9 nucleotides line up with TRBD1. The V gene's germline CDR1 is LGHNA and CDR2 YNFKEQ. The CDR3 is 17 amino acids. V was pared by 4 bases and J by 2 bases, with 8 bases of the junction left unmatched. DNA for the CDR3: TGTGCCAGCAGCCCGGGACAGGGTGGCTTTACTAATGAAAAACTGTTTTTT. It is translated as CASSPGQGGFTNEKLFF.

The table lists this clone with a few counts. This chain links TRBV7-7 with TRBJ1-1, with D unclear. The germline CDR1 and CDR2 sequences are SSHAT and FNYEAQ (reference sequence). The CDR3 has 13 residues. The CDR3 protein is CASSTNPNTEAFF. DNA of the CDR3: TGTGCTAGCTCCACTAATCCGAACACTGAAGCTTTCTTT.

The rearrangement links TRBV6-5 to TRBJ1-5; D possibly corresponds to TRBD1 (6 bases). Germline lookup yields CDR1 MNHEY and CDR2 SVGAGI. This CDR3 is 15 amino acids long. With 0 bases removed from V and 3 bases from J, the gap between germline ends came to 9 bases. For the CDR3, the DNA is TGTGCCAGCAGTTACTCCCCAGGGGCCAATCAGCCCCAGCATTTT. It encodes CASSYSPGANQPQHF.

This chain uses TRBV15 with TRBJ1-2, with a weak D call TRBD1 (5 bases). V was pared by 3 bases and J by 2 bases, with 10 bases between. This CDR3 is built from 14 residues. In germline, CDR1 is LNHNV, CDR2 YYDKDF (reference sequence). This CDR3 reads CATSSLGDNYGYTF. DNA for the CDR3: TGTGCCACCAGCAGTCTGGGGGACAACTATGGCTACACCTTC.

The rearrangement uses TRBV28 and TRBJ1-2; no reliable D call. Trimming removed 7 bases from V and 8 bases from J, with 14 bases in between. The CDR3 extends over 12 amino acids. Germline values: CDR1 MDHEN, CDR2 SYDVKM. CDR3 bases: TGTGCCAGCACGGACCTGGGGAGGGGCTACACCTTC. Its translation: CASTDLGRGYTF.

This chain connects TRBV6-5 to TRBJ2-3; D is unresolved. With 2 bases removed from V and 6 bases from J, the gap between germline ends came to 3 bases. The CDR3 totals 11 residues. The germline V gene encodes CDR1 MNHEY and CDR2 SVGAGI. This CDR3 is CASSYVDTQYF. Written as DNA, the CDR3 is TGTGCCAGCAGTTACGTGGATACGCAGTATTTT.

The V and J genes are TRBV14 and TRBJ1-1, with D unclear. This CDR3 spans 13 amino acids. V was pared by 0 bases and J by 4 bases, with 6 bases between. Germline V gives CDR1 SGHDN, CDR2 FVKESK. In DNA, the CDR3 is TGTGCCAGCAGCCAAGAACAGATCACTGAAGCTTTCTTT. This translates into CASSQEQITEAFF.